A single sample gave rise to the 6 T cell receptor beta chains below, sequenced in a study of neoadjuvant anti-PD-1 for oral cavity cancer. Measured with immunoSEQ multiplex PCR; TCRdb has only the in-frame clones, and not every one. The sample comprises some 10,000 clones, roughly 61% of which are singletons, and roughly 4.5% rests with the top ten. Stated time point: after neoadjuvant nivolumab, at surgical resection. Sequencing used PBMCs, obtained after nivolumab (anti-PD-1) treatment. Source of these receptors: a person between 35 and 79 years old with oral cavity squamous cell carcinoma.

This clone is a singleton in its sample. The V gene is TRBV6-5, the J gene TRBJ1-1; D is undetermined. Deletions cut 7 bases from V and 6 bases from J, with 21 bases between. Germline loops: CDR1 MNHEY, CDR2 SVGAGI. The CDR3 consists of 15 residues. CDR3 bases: TGTGCCAGCACCTCTACGCTGGGGTTACGGCCTGAAGCTTTCTTT. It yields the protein CASTSTLGLRPEAFF.

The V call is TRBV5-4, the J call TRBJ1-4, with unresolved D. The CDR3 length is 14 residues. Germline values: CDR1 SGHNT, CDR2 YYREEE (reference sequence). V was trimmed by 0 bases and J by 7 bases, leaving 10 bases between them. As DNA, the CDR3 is TGTGCCAGCAGCTTGGGAGGGAGGAGTGAAAAACTGTTTTTT. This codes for CASSLGGRSEKLFF.

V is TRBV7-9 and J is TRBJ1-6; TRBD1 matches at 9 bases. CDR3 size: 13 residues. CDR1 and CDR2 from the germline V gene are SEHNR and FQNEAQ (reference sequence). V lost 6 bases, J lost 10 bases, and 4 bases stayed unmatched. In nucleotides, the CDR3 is TGTGCCAGCAGGGGGACAGGGCAATCACCCCTCCACTTT. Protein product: CASRGTGQSPLHF.

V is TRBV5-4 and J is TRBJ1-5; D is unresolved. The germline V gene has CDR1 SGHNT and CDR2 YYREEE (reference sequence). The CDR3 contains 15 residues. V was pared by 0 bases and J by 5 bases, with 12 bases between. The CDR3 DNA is TGTGCCAGCAGCTTGGAGCCAGAGGTCGATCAGCCCCAGCATTTT. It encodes CASSLEPEVDQPQHF.

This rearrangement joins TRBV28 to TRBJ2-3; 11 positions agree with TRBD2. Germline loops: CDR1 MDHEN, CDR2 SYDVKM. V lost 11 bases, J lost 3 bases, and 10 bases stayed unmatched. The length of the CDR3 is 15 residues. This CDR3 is CAYGLAGGRTDTQYF. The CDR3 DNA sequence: TGTGCCTACGGCCTAGCGGGAGGTAGGACAGATACGCAGTATTTT.

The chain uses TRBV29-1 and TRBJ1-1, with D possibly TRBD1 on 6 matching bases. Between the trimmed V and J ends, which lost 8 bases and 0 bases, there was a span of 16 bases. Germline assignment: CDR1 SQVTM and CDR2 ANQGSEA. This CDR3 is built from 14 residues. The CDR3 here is CSMLGGSMNTEAFF. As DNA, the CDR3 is TGCAGCATGCTGGGGGGCTCCATGAACACTGAAGCTTTCTTT.